Each of the 26 T cell receptor beta chains below was sequenced from the same sample in a study of cytomegalovirus exposure and HLA in healthy donors (TCRdb year 2017). Preparation of the library involved the immunoSEQ multiplex PCR assay. Entries here come from immuneACCESS through TCRdb and include only in-frame sequences with V and J called. Some clones fail to appear in such tables; in the studies checked, an unresolved V gene covers under half of the shortfall, and the cause of the remainder is unknown. The sample table contains 250,000 to 400,000 clones; only one count was recorded for around 90% of them. The ten largest account for more than 0.9% of the sample. What was sequenced was PBMCs. All receptors come from a woman in her twenties or thirties in good health and CMV-seropositive.

The chain has TRBV7-9 and TRBJ2-1; 8 bases align to TRBD2. V lost 1 base to trimming and J lost 9 bases; unmatched junction nucleotides: 5. This CDR3 contains 14 residues. Germline loops: CDR1 SEHNR, CDR2 FQNEAQ (reference sequence). The CDR3 nucleotides are TGTGCCAGCAGCTTAGGCGGGAGGAGCGGTGAGCAGTTCTTC. This codes for CASSLGGRSGEQFF.

The chain is built from TRBV2 and TRBJ1-1; D is possibly TRBD1 (5 bases). V was shortened by 11 bases and J by 4 bases, with 20 bases between the two germline ends. The CDR3 consists of 14 residues. Germline V gene lookup returns CDR1 SNHLY and CDR2 FYNNEI. The CDR3 is CAGDRGGLSTEAFF. The DNA for the CDR3 is TGTGCCGGAGACCGGGGGGGACTGAGCACTGAAGCTTTCTTT.

The chain is built from TRBV4-3 and TRBJ1-3; possible D gene TRBD1, 6 bases. V was cut by 0 bases and J by 0 bases, with 18 bases left in between. Germline loops: CDR1 LGHNA, CDR2 YSLEER. CDR3 length: 19 amino acids. This chain's CDR3 is CASSQETPTGPVSGNTIYF. The CDR3, as DNA: TGCGCCAGCAGCCAAGAGACCCCGACAGGCCCTGTCTCTGGAAACACCATATATTTT.

This chain connects TRBV7-2 to TRBJ2-3, with a weak D call TRBD2 (7 bases). With 8 bases removed from V and 6 bases from J, the gap between germline ends came to 15 bases. The germline CDR1 and CDR2 sequences are SGHTA and FQGNSA. The CDR3 extends over 13 amino acids. CDR3 nucleotide sequence: TGTGCCAGCGGGGGGGCCAGGGATGATACGCAGTATTTT. Its translation is CASGGARDDTQYF.

The rearrangement links TRBV7-9 to TRBJ2-3; the D is unclear. V was clipped by 5 bases and J by 14 bases, with 5 bases between them. CDR3 length equals 8 residues. The germline V gene encodes CDR1 SEHNR and CDR2 FQNEAQ (reference sequence). The CDR3 loop is CASSPWYF. The DNA of the CDR3 is TGTGCCAGCAGCCCATGGTATTTT.

The chain links TRBV19 to TRBJ2-2; TRBD1 aligns across 8 bases. The V gene end was trimmed by 3 bases and the J gene end by 7 bases; junction bases not matched to a gene: 7. The CDR3 runs 15 residues. Per the germline V gene, CDR1 is LNHDA and CDR2 is SQIVND (reference sequence). The CDR3 nucleotides are TGTGCCAGTAGTATTCCCAGGGGGCAGGGCGGGGAGCTGTTTTTT. Its translation: CASSIPRGQGGELFF.

V is TRBV10-3 and J is TRBJ2-7, with D possibly TRBD1 on 6 matching bases. In germline, CDR1 is ENHRY, CDR2 SYGVKD. Trimming cost V 3 bases and J 4 bases, with 19 bases left between them. The CDR3 has 16 amino acids. The CDR3 coding sequence is TGTGCCATCAGTGAAGGGCCAGGGGCACAGGGATACGAGCAGTACTTC. Amino acids: CAISEGPGAQGYEQYF.

This rearrangement joins TRBV9 to TRBJ2-7; D not resolved. This CDR3 region has 13 residues. CDR1 and CDR2 (germline): SGDLS, YYNGEE. Trimming pared 2 bases from V and 7 bases from J, leaving 13 bases between. In nucleotides, the CDR3 is TGTGCCAGCAGCGTGCGCGTCTTGGGGGAGCAGTACTTC. It specifies CASSVRVLGEQYF.

This clone was counted once. The chain has TRBV2 and TRBJ1-2; possible D gene TRBD1, 6 bases. The CDR3 is 13 residues long. Per germline, CDR1 SNHLY and CDR2 FYNNEI. Trimming pared 8 bases from V and 5 bases from J, leaving 15 bases between. CDR3 sequence: CASGGQNGYGYTF. The DNA of the CDR3 is TGTGCCAGCGGGGGGCAGAATGGATATGGCTACACCTTC.

This clone came up a few times. At the DNA level, this CDR3 is encoded by other sequences in the same sample as well. The chain has TRBV7-9 and TRBJ2-7, with TRBD1 as a possible D gene (6 bases). V was cut by 2 bases and J by 4 bases, with 6 bases left in between. Looked up from germline, CDR1 is SEHNR and CDR2 is FQNEAQ (reference sequence). This CDR3 is 12 amino acids long. CDR3 region: CASSLQGYEQYF. The CDR3 coding sequence is TGTGCCAGCAGCTTACAGGGGTACGAGCAGTACTTC.

This clone was seen only once. This chain joins TRBV2 and TRBJ1-4; TRBD1 matches at 7 bases. Germline values: CDR1 SNHLY, CDR2 FYNNEI. The ends lost 9 bases at V and 7 bases at J; junction bases unmatched: 5. The CDR3 extends over 12 amino acids. The CDR3 coding sequence is TGTGCCAGTGGGACAGTGGCTGAAAAACTGTTTTTT. Its protein product is CASGTVAEKLFF.

The J gene is TRBJ2-1, the V gene TRBV10-3; 11 bases are a match to TRBD2. The CDR3 runs 17 residues. V lost 4 bases and J lost 4; bases outside the gene matches: 9. Germline-derived CDR1 and CDR2 are ENHRY and SYGVKD. The DNA for the CDR3 is TGTGCCATCAGTGCCTCGGGACTAGCGGCTCGGTACAATGAGCAGTTCTTC. Translated: CAISASGLAARYNEQFF.

The genes are TRBV4-2 and TRBJ1-5; TRBD1 aligns across 8 bases. V gave up 0 bases and J gave up 3 bases; unmatched junction bases: 4. In germline, CDR1 is LGHNA, CDR2 YNFKEQ. The CDR3 loop spans 16 amino acids. The CDR3 DNA follows: TGTGCCAGCAGCCAAGAGCAGGGGGCTAACAATCAGCCCCAGCATTTT. It translates to CASSQEQGANNQPQHF.

The rearrangement joins TRBV6-5 to TRBJ1-5, with D possibly TRBD1 on 6 matching bases. The germline gives CDR1 MNHEY, CDR2 SVGAGI. Trimming took 7 bases from V and 5 from J, leaving 15 bases between them. This CDR3 has 14 residues. CDR3 sequence: CASKTTGYDQPQHF. The CDR3, as DNA: TGTGCCAGCAAGACAACAGGGTATGATCAGCCCCAGCATTTT.

The chain is built from TRBV27 and TRBJ2-3; D could derive from TRBD1 or TRBD2 (5 bases each). The germline CDR1 and CDR2 sequences are MNHEY and SMNVEV (reference sequence). V lost 4 bases and J 4 bases, leaving 12 bases between the germline ends. This CDR3 has 14 residues. The CDR3 coding sequence is TGTGCCAGCAGTTGGCAAGGGACGGCAGATACGCAGTATTTT. It codes for CASSWQGTADTQYF.

This chain joins TRBV13 and TRBJ2-7, with 9 bases that match TRBD2. Germline lookup yields CDR1 PRHDT and CDR2 FYEKMQ (reference sequence). The CDR3 contains 15 residues. Unmatched junction bases numbered 4, after V lost 1 base and J lost 3 bases. The CDR3 DNA is TGTGCCAGCAGCTTAGAGAATAGCGGGAGCTACGAGCAGTACTTC. Its protein product is CASSLENSGSYEQYF.

The V gene is TRBV2, the J gene TRBJ1-1; D ambiguous. The CDR3 length is 13 residues. The ends were cut back, 3 bases at V and 3 bases at J, with 8 bases in the middle. The germline V gene encodes CDR1 SNHLY and CDR2 FYNNEI. In nucleotides, the CDR3 is TGTGCCAGCAGTGAGAGGGAACACACTGAAGCTTTCTTT. It yields the protein CASSEREHTEAFF.

This clone appeared a single time. This chain links TRBV27 with TRBJ1-1; 8 nucleotides agree with TRBD1. Germline values: CDR1 MNHEY, CDR2 SMNVEV (reference sequence). The CDR3 is 15 residues long. Germline trimming cut 7 bases from V and 6 bases from J; bases unmatched to any gene: 13. CDR3 region: CASIPRARGLPEAFF. CDR3 nucleotide sequence: TGTGCCAGCATTCCCCGGGCCAGGGGGCTGCCTGAAGCTTTCTTT.

The CDR3 sequence: CASSQLFEQYF. In DNA, the CDR3 is TGTGCCAGCAGTCAACTTTTCGAGCAGTACTTC. The genes are TRBV7-8 and TRBJ2-7; no clear D gene. CDR3 length equals 11 residues. Trimming stripped 6 bases from V and 6 bases from J, with 9 bases between. Per the germline V gene, CDR1 is SGHVS and CDR2 is FQNEAQ.

The V and J genes are TRBV15 and TRBJ1-4; unclear D gene. The germline V gene has CDR1 LNHNV and CDR2 YYDKDF (reference sequence). The CDR3 runs to 14 residues. V was pared by 3 bases and J by 5 bases, with 10 bases between. The CDR3 DNA sequence: TGTGCCACCAGCAGGGGTAGAGCGAATGAAAAACTGTTTTTT. Protein product: CATSRGRANEKLFF.

A remark on this clone: Other DNA variants within this sample encode the same CDR3. This chain uses TRBV5-1 with TRBJ2-7; 9 nucleotides match TRBD1. The trim removed 0 bases at V and 3 bases at J, leaving 1 base unmatched. The CDR3 sequence is 14 residues long. Looked up from germline, CDR1 is SGHRS and CDR2 is YFSETQ. CDR3 sequence: CASSLDRGRYEQYF. The CDR3 bases are TGCGCCAGCAGCTTGGACAGGGGGCGCTACGAGCAGTACTTC.

This clone is a singleton in its sample. The rearrangement uses TRBV7-8 and TRBJ1-5; no reliable D call. Germline values: CDR1 SGHVS, CDR2 FQNEAQ. Trimming took 2 bases from V and 2 from J, leaving 10 bases between them. The CDR3 is made up of 15 amino acids. This CDR3 is CASSLINNGNQPQHF. For the CDR3, the DNA is TGTGCCAGCAGCTTAATAAACAACGGCAATCAGCCCCAGCATTTT. Filled out from reference TRBV7-8 and TRBJ1-5, the complete variable domain reads GAGVSQSPRYKVAKRGQDVALRCDPISGHVSLFWYQQALGQGPEFLTYFQNEAQLDKSGLPSDRFFAERPEGSVSTLKIQRTQQEDSAVYLCASSLINNGNQPQHFGDGTRLSIL.

The chain uses TRBV25-1 and TRBJ2-5; D is unresolved. The V and J ends lost 6 bases and 2 bases respectively, with 10 bases between them. The V gene's germline CDR1 is MGHDK and CDR2 SYGVNS. The CDR3 has 13 residues. The CDR3 loop is CASRIRRQETQYF. The DNA for the CDR3 is TGTGCCAGCAGAATACGACGGCAAGAGACCCAGTACTTC. Full variable domain (remainder filled in from reference TRBV25-1 and TRBJ2-5): EADIYQTPRYLVIGTGKKITLECSQTMGHDKMYWYQQDPGMELHLIHYSYGVNSTEKGDLSSESTVSRIRTEHFPLTLESARPSHTSQYLCASRIRRQETQYFGPGTRLLVL.

The rearrangement links TRBV27 to TRBJ2-7; 11 bases line up with TRBD1. CDR1 is MNHEY, CDR2 SMNVEV, per germline (reference sequence). The CDR3 length is 15 residues. Losses at the gene ends were 5 bases for V and 4 bases for J; bases not matched to a gene: 7. This chain's CDR3 is CASSLDRGPGYEQYF. CDR3 coding DNA: TGTGCCAGCAGTCTGGACAGGGGGCCTGGGTACGAGCAGTACTTC.

The chain is built from TRBV7-3 and TRBJ2-3; 10 nucleotides line up with TRBD1. Per germline, CDR1 SGHTA and CDR2 FQGTGA. The ends lost 5 bases at V and 4 bases at J; junction bases unmatched: 9. The CDR3 has 16 amino acids. The CDR3 nucleotides read TGTGCCAGCAGCCCTAGGGGGACAGGGGATGCAGATACGCAGTATTTT. It specifies CASSPRGTGDADTQYF.

This chain links TRBV4-3 with TRBJ2-7; D is uncertain. This CDR3 comprises 14 residues. Trimming shortened V by 2 bases and J by 2 bases, and 10 bases separated the two germline ends. Germline CDR1 LGHNA, CDR2 YSLEER. CDR3 loop: CASSQLISAYEQYF. In nucleotides, the CDR3 is TGCGCCAGCAGCCAATTGATCTCAGCCTACGAGCAGTACTTC.